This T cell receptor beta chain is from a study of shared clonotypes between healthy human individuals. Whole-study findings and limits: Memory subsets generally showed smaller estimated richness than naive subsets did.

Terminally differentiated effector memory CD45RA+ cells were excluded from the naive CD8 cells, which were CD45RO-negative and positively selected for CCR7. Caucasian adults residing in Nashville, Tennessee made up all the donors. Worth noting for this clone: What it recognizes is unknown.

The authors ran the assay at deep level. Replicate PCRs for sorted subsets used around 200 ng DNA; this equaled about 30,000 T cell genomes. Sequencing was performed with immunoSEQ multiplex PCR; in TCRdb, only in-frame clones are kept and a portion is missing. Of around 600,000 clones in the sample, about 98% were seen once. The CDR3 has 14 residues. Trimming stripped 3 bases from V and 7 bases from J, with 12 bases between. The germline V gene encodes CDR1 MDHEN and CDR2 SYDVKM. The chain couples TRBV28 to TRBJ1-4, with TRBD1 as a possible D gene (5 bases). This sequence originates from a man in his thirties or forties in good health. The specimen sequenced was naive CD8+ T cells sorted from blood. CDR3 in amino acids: CASSFKGRGEKLFF. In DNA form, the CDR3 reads TGTGCCAGCAGTTTCAAGGGTAGGGGTGAAAAACTGTTTTTT. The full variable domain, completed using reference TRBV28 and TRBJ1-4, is DVKVTQSSRYLVKRTGEKVFLECVQDMDHENMFWYRQDPGLGLRLIYFSYDVKMKEKGDIPEGYSVSREKKERFSLILESASTNQTSMYLCASSFKGRGEKLFFGSGTQLSVL.